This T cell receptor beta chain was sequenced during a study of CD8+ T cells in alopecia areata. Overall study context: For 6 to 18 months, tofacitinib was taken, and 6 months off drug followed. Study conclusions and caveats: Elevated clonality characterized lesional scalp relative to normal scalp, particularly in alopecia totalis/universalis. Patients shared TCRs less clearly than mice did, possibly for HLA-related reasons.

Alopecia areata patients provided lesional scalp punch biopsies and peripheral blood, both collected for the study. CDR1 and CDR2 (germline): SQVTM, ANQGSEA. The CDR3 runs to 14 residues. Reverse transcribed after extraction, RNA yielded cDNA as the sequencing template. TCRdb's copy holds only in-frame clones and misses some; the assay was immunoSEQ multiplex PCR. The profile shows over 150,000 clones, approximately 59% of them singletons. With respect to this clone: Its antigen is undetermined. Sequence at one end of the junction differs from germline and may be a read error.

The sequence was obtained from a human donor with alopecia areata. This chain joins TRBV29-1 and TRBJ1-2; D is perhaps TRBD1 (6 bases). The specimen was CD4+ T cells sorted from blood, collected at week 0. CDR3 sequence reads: CSVEGGAFVYGYTF. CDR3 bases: TGCAGCGTAGAAGGGGGGGCTTTCGTCTATGGCTACACCTTC.